These T cell receptor beta chains were read from a single sample in a study of monozygotic twins with inflammatory bowel disease. With the 5' RACE reads reprocessed, TCRdb shows one record per CDR3 protein and no DNA. Here the sample table reports about 200,000 distinct CDR3 sequences. The sample was blood. These receptors were taken from a human donor with ulcerative colitis or Crohn's disease, or a healthy co-twin of an affected twin (not recorded which). Both conserved end residues are part of each CDR3.

cdr3_length: 14; j_call: TRBJ1-1; v_call: TRBV5-1; cdr3_aa: CASSAETGGTEAFF
cdr3_length: 14; j_call: TRBJ2-7; v_call: TRBV5-6; cdr3_aa: CASSLGLANYEQYF
cdr3_length: 12; j_call: TRBJ2-2; v_call: TRBV12-3/TRBV12-4; cdr3_aa: CASSRTDGELFF
cdr3_length: 13; j_call: TRBJ1-5; v_call: TRBV2; cdr3_aa: CASSGQGIQPQHF
cdr3_length: 16; j_call: TRBJ2-5; v_call: TRBV5-1; cdr3_aa: CASSLGTSGSLETQYF
cdr3_length: 13; j_call: TRBJ2-2; v_call: TRBV29-1; cdr3_aa: CSVDLPSTGELFF
cdr3_length: 16; j_call: TRBJ1-2; v_call: TRBV10-3; cdr3_aa: CAISDPVRGRVYGYTF
cdr3_length: 18; j_call: TRBJ2-1; v_call: TRBV7-8; cdr3_aa: CASSLGPSGGVIYNEQFF
cdr3_length: 14; j_call: TRBJ1-1; v_call: TRBV7-2; cdr3_aa: CASSRRGLNTEAFF
cdr3_length: 14; j_call: TRBJ2-7; v_call: TRBV9; cdr3_aa: CASSASGTTYEQYF
cdr3_length: 16; j_call: TRBJ2-3; v_call: TRBV7-2; cdr3_aa: CASSSQITSVGDTQYF
cdr3_length: 16; j_call: TRBJ2-3; v_call: TRBV7-3; cdr3_aa: CASSVAADPSTDTQYF
cdr3_length: 12; j_call: TRBJ2-5; v_call: TRBV29-1; cdr3_aa: CSVGRGGQTQYF
cdr3_length: 13; j_call: TRBJ1-1; v_call: TRBV18; cdr3_aa: CASSPGWSTEAFF
cdr3_length: 13; j_call: TRBJ2-1; v_call: TRBV6-4; cdr3_aa: CASSDSRYNEQFF
cdr3_length: 15; j_call: TRBJ1-5; v_call: TRBV6-5; cdr3_aa: CASSYSSSSNQPQHF
cdr3_length: 15; j_call: TRBJ1-1; v_call: TRBV5-1; cdr3_aa: CASSLPGTGGTEAFF
cdr3_length: 15; j_call: TRBJ1-2; v_call: TRBV19; cdr3_aa: CASSIGRQKFYGYTF
cdr3_length: 16; j_call: TRBJ1-6; v_call: TRBV7-8; cdr3_aa: CASTPGQGSYNSPLHF
cdr3_length: 17; j_call: TRBJ1-5; v_call: TRBV19; cdr3_aa: CASSIDPPGQLNQPQHF
cdr3_length: 12; j_call: TRBJ2-5; v_call: TRBV10-3; cdr3_aa: CAISDWRETQYF
cdr3_length: 15; j_call: TRBJ1-2; v_call: TRBV5-1; cdr3_aa: CASSRTQGVNYGYTF
cdr3_length: 14; j_call: TRBJ1-1; v_call: TRBV5-4; cdr3_aa: CASSLEPANTEAFF
cdr3_length: 13; j_call: TRBJ1-3; v_call: TRBV7-2; cdr3_aa: CASSGQGGNTIYF
cdr3_length: 11; j_call: TRBJ2-7; v_call: TRBV7-2; cdr3_aa: CAIRTGREQYF
cdr3_length: 15; j_call: TRBJ2-2; v_call: TRBV12-3/TRBV12-4; cdr3_aa: CASSPWRLDTGELFF
cdr3_length: 15; j_call: TRBJ2-1; v_call: TRBV3-1; cdr3_aa: CASSPSGRGYNEQFF
cdr3_length: 16; j_call: TRBJ2-3; v_call: TRBV7-3; cdr3_aa: CASSLGGAASTDTQYF
cdr3_length: 14; j_call: TRBJ1-5; v_call: TRBV9; cdr3_aa: CASSAEGRNQPQHF
cdr3_length: 13; j_call: TRBJ2-3; v_call: TRBV12-3/TRBV12-4; cdr3_aa: CASTRLATDTQYF
cdr3_length: 16; j_call: TRBJ2-1; v_call: TRBV5-6; cdr3_aa: CASGGVRGYSDNEQFF
cdr3_length: 15; j_call: TRBJ2-1; v_call: TRBV5-1; cdr3_aa: CASSFLAGGPNEQFF
cdr3_length: 14; j_call: TRBJ2-1; v_call: TRBV24-1; cdr3_aa: CATSTDLSGNEQFF
cdr3_length: 14; j_call: TRBJ2-7; v_call: TRBV2; cdr3_aa: CASSPLQGNDEQYF
cdr3_length: 15; j_call: TRBJ1-6; v_call: TRBV12-3/TRBV12-4; cdr3_aa: CASSLSSGGGSPLHF
cdr3_length: 15; j_call: TRBJ2-1; v_call: TRBV27; cdr3_aa: CASSARTDSYNEQFF
cdr3_length: 13; j_call: TRBJ2-5; v_call: TRBV20-1; cdr3_aa: CSARPGLGETQYF
cdr3_length: 17; j_call: TRBJ1-1; v_call: TRBV5-1; cdr3_aa: CASSLRQTRSGGTEAFF
cdr3_length: 14; j_call: TRBJ2-5; v_call: TRBV5-1; cdr3_aa: CASSLAGGGETQYF